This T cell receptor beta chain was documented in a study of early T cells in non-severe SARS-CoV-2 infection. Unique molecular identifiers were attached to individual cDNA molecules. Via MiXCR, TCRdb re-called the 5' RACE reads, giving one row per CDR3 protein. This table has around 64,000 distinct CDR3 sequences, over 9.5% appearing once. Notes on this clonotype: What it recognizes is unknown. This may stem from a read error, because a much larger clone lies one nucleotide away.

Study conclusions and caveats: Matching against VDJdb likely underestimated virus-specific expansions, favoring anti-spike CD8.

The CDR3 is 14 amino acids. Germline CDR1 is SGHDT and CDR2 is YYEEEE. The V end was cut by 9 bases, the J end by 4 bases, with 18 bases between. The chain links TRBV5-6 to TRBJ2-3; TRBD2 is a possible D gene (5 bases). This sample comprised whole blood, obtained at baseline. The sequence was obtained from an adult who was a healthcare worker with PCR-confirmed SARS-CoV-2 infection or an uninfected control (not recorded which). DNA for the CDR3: TGTGCCAACACTATACCTAGCCGCTCAGATACGCAGTATTTT. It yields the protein CANTIPSRSDTQYF.